Listed here are 8 T cell receptor beta chains from one sample, sequenced in a study of CD8 T cells in Susac syndrome. Reverse transcription of roughly 0.5 to 1 ug RNA was carried out with random hexamers. TCRdb re-analysed the immunoSEQ multiplex PCR reads in MiXCR, keeping a single row per CDR3 protein. The data contain roughly 50,000 distinct CDR3 sequences, 93% of them singletons. The specimen was CD8+ T cells from PBMCs. These receptors originate from a human donor in good health.

V usage is TRBV15 and J usage is TRBJ2-2, with 11 bases aligning to TRBD1. CDR1 is LNHNV, CDR2 YYDKDF, per germline (reference sequence). V lost 5 bases to trimming and J lost 3 bases; unmatched junction nucleotides: 5. The CDR3 runs to 16 residues. The CDR3 region is CATSRGTGGDTGELFF. CDR3 nucleotides: TGTGCCACCAGCCGAGGGACAGGGGGGGACACCGGGGAGCTGTTTTTT.

This chain links TRBV29-1 with TRBJ2-2, with D perhaps assigned TRBD1 or TRBD2 (6 bases each). The ends were cut back, 7 bases at V and 0 bases at J, with 18 bases in the middle. There are 16 residues in the CDR3. Germline V gene data show CDR1 as SQVTM and CDR2 as ANQGSEA. CDR3 region: CSGRGDEPSNTGELFF. The DNA for the CDR3 is TGCAGCGGGAGGGGGGACGAGCCTTCGAACACCGGGGAGCTGTTTTTT.

The gene calls are TRBV4-2 and TRBJ2-7, with 9 bases that match TRBD1. The J segment lost 4 bases and the V segment lost 1 base, leaving 5 bases of the junction unmatched. Germline loops: CDR1 LGHNA, CDR2 YNFKEQ. This CDR3 has 15 amino acids. CDR3 in DNA: TGTGCCAGCAGCCAAGGACAGGGGGACCTTTACGAGCAGTACTTC. Protein sequence: CASSQGQGDLYEQYF.

This chain uses TRBV3-1 with TRBJ2-3; 8 bases agree with TRBD2. Unmatched junction bases numbered 3, after V lost 1 base and J lost 3 bases. In germline, CDR1 is LGHDT, CDR2 YNNKEL (reference sequence). The CDR3 is 15 amino acids. In nucleotides, the CDR3 is TGTGCCAGCAGCCAAGCGGGAGGGCCAACAGATACGCAGTATTTT. Translated, it gives CASSQAGGPTDTQYF.

The chain couples TRBV5-4 to TRBJ2-7, with TRBD1 identical over 10 bases. The V segment lost 2 bases and the J segment 5 bases; nucleotides outside the gene matches: 7. This CDR3 has 15 amino acids. Per the germline V gene, CDR1 is SGHNT and CDR2 is YYREEE (reference sequence). The CDR3: CASSFPGTGVDEQYF. CDR3 nucleotides: TGTGCCAGCAGCTTCCCCGGGACAGGGGTTGACGAGCAGTACTTC.

A remark on this clonotype: A junction boundary mismatches the germline segment, possibly from a read error. The chain links TRBV7-2 to TRBJ2-7, with D possibly TRBD2 on 6 matching bases. CDR1 SGHTA and CDR2 FQGNSA come from the germline V gene. The CDR3 has 14 residues. The CDR3 nucleotides are TGTGCCAGCAGCTTCGGCGGGACCTCCGACGAGCAGTACTTC. Its translation is CASSFGGTSDEQYF.

The CDR3 spells CASSSWTVNEQFF. For the CDR3, the DNA is TGTGCCAGCAGCTCCTGGACGGTCAATGAGCAGTTCTTC. This sequence joins TRBV13 and TRBJ2-1; D unclear. The CDR3 contains 13 residues. The germline gives CDR1 PRHDT, CDR2 FYEKMQ (reference sequence). V was cut by 4 bases and J by 6 bases, with 10 bases left in between.

CDR3: CASSGGQVIYNEQFF. As DNA, the CDR3 is TGTGCCAGCAGTGGGGGACAAGTAATCTACAATGAGCAGTTCTTC. This sequence joins TRBV2 and TRBJ2-1; D possibly corresponds to TRBD1 (6 bases). From germline, CDR1 is SNHLY and CDR2 FYNNEI. With 4 bases removed from V and 3 bases from J, the gap between germline ends came to 13 bases. This CDR3 comprises 15 residues.